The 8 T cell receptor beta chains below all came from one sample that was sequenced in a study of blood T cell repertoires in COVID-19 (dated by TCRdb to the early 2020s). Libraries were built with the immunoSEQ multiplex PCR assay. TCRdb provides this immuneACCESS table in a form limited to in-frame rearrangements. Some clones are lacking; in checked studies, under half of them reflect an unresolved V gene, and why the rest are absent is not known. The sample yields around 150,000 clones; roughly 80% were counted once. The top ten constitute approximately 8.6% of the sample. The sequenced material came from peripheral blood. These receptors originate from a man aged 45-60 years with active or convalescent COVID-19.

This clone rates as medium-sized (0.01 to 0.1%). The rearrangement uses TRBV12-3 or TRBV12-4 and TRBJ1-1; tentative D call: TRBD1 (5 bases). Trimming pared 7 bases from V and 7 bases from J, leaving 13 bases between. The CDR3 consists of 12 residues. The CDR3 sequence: CASTPGTYEAFF. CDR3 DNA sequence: TGTGCCAGCACTCCTGGGACTTATGAAGCTTTCTTT.

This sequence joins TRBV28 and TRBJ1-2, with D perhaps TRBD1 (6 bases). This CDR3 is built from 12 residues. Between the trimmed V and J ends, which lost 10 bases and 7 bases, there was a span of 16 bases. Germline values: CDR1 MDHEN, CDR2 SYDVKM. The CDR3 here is CAIPQGALGYTF. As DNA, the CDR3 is TGTGCCATACCACAGGGAGCTCTTGGCTACACCTTC.

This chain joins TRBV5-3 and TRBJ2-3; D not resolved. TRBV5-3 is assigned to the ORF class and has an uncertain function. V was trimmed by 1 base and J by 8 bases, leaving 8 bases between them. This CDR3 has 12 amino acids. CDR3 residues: CARSLIRFTQYF. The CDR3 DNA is TGTGCCAGAAGCTTGATCCGTTTTACGCAGTATTTT.

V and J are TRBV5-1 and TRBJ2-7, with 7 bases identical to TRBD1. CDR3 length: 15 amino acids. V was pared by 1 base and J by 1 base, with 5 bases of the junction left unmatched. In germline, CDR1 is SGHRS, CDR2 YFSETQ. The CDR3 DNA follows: TGCGCCAGCAGCTTGTACCGGGACAGATCCTACGAGCAGTACTTC. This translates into CASSLYRDRSYEQYF.

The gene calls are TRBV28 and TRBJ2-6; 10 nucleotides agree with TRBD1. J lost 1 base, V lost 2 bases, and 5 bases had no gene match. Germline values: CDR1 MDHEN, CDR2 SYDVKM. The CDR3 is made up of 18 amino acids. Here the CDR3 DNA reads TGTGCCAGCAGTTTAATCGGGACAGGGGTTTCTGGGGCCAACGTCCTGACTTTC. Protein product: CASSLIGTGVSGANVLTF.

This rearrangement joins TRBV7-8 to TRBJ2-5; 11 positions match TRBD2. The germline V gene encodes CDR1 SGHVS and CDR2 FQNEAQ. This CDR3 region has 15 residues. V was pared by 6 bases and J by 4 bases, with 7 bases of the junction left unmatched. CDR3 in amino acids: CASRIAGGPGETQYF. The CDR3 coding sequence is TGTGCCAGCAGAATAGCGGGAGGGCCGGGAGAGACCCAGTACTTC.

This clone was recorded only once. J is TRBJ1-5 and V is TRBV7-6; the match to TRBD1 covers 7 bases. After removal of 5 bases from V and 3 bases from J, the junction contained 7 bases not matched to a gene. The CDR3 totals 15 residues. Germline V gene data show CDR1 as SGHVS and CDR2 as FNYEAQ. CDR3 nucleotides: TGTGCCAGCAGCACAACAGGGGCTCCCAATCAGCCCCAGCATTTT. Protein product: CASSTTGAPNQPQHF. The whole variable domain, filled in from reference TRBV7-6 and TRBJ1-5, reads GAGVSQSPRYKVTKRGQDVALRCDPISGHVSLYWYRQALGQGPEFLTYFNYEAQQDKSGLPNDRFSAERPEGSISTLTIQRTEQRDSAMYRCASSTTGAPNQPQHFGDGTRLSIL.

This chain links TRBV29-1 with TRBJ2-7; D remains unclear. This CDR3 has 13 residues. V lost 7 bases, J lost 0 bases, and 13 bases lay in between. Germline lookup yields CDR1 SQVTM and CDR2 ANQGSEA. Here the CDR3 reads CSAETGSSYEQYF. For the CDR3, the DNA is TGCAGCGCCGAGACTGGAAGCTCCTACGAGCAGTACTTC.